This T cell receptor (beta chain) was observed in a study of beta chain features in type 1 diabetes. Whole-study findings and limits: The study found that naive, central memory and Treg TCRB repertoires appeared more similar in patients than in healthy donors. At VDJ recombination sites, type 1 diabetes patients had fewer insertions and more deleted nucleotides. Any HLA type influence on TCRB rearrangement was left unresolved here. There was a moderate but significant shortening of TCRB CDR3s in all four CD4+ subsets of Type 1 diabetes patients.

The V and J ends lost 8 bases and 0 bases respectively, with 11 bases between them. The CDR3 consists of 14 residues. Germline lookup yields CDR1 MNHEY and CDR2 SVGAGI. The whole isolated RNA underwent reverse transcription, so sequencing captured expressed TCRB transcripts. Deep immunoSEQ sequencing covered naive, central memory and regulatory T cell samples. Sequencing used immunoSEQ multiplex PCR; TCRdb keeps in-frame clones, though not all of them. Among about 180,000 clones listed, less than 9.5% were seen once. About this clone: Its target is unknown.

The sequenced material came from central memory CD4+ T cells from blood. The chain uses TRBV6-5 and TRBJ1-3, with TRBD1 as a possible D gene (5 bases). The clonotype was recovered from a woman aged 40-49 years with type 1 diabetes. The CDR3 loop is CASSRTFSGNTIYF. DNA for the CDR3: TGTGCCAGCTCCCGGACATTCTCTGGAAACACCATATATTTT.